This TCR beta chain was sequenced for a study of T cells in Graves' hyperthyroidism and ophthalmopathy. General study points: Onset of ophthalmopathy came a median approximately 6.5 months after the model predicted it.

Regions amplified from RNA transcripts were the TCR beta CDR3 regions. An initial round of RT-PCR targeting the TCR CDR3 relied on the HTBI primer set. TCRdb independently ran MiXCR on the multiplex PCR reads; one entry per CDR3 protein. Of roughly 500,000 distinct CDR3 sequences listed, roughly 24% were seen once; the top ten hold about 11%. With duration under 3 months, ophthalmopathy was active: Clinical Activity Score at least 3, NOSPECS at least 4. CDR3 length: 14 amino acids. Trimming took 3 bases from V and 2 from J, leaving 11 bases between them. About this clonotype itself: The antigen is not known.

The sequenced material came from blood. This chain joins TRBV12-3 or TRBV12-4 and TRBJ2-7, with D perhaps being TRBD1 or TRBD2 (5 bases each). The TCR comes from a woman in her twenties or thirties with Graves' ophthalmopathy. The CDR3 nucleotides read TGTGCCAGCAGTTTGCCCGGGGCGGCCTACGAGCAGTACTTC. This translates into CASSLPGAAYEQYF.